The 18 T cell receptor beta chains listed next were all sequenced from one sample in a study of shared T cell receptors in the human thymus. The table came from immunoSEQ multiplex PCR; TCRdb's copy has only in-frame clones and leaves some out. Of about 380,000 clones in the sample, around 93% were seen once. The sequenced material came from thymocytes. The receptor source for this set is a human donor.

The chain combines TRBV11-2 with TRBJ2-1; possibly TRBD2 for D (7 bases). Germline V gene sequence: CDR1 SGHAT, CDR2 FQNNGV. This CDR3 spans 18 amino acids. The V end lost 2 bases, the J end lost 6 bases, and 23 bases lay between the germline ends. The DNA for the CDR3 is TGTGCCAGCAGCTTACCCCCCGTCTTGGTGCGGGGGCTCAATGAGCAGTTCTTC. It codes for CASSLPPVLVRGLNEQFF.

V is TRBV2 and J is TRBJ1-3; maybe TRBD1 (6 bases). Germline V gene lookup returns CDR1 SNHLY and CDR2 FYNNEI. With 6 bases removed from V and 4 bases from J, the gap between germline ends came to 16 bases. This CDR3 comprises 15 residues. For the CDR3, the DNA is TGTGCCAGCAGCCGGTCGCAGGGGACAGGAAACACCATATATTTT. This sequence encodes CASSRSQGTGNTIYF. The whole variable domain, filled in from reference TRBV2 and TRBJ1-3, reads EPEVTQTPSHQVTQMGQEVILRCVPISNHLYFYWYRQILGQKVEFLVSFYNNEISEKSEIFDDQFSVERPDGSNFTLKIRSTKLEDSAMYFCASSRSQGTGNTIYFGEGSWLTVV.

The CDR3 DNA is TGTGCCAGCAGTTTTTCTATGGGGCGGTACTACACAGATACGCAGTATTTT. It yields the protein CASSFSMGRYYTDTQYF. The rearrangement links TRBV27 to TRBJ2-3, with D perhaps TRBD1 (5 bases). From germline, CDR1 is MNHEY and CDR2 SMNVEV (reference sequence). The CDR3 has 17 amino acids. With 3 bases removed from V and 2 bases from J, the gap between germline ends came to 18 bases.

The CDR3 here is CASSGISELYNEQFF. DNA for the CDR3: TGTGCCAGCAGTGGTATTAGCGAGCTCTACAATGAGCAGTTCTTC. The rearrangement links TRBV6-1 to TRBJ2-1; tentatively, D is TRBD2 (5 bases). V gave up 4 bases and J gave up 3 bases, with 13 bases separating them. The CDR3 length is 15 residues. Germline V lookup: CDR1 MNHNS, CDR2 SASEGT.

The chain couples TRBV28 to TRBJ1-2; TRBD1 matches at 8 bases. Germline lookup yields CDR1 MDHEN and CDR2 SYDVKM. J lost 8 bases, V lost 4 bases, and 9 bases had no gene match. The CDR3 sequence is 14 residues long. Written as DNA, the CDR3 is TGTGCCAGCAGTTCCCGGACAGGGAGGGCAGGCTACACCTTC. Residues: CASSSRTGRAGYTF.

The CDR3 coding sequence is TGTGCCAGCCCCAACGACTGGAGTAGCAATCAGCCCCAGCATTTT. It encodes CASPNDWSSNQPQHF. V and J are TRBV6-1 and TRBJ1-5; D remains unclear. Between the trimmed V and J ends, which lost 8 bases and 0 bases, there was a span of 14 bases. The CDR3 extends over 15 amino acids. CDR1 MNHNS and CDR2 SASEGT come from the germline V gene.

As concerns this clone: An end of the junction does not agree with germline; a read error may underlie this. The J gene is TRBJ2-7, the V gene TRBV6-5; D remains ambiguous. Germline loops: CDR1 MNHEY, CDR2 SVGAGI. This CDR3 spans 11 amino acids. The CDR3 DNA reads TGTGCCAGCAGTTACTCCGACGAGCAGTACTTC. As protein: CASSYSDEQYF.

This chain links TRBV28 with TRBJ2-2, with TRBD2 identical over 14 bases. The CDR3 has 18 residues. Germline CDR1 and CDR2: MDHEN and SYDVKM. The ends lost 5 bases at V and 6 bases at J; junction bases unmatched: 11. Here the CDR3 reads CASSPQPGTSGRPGELFF. The CDR3 DNA reads as TGTGCCAGCAGTCCCCAACCCGGGACTAGCGGGAGACCCGGGGAGCTGTTTTTT.

The rearrangement uses TRBV4-1 and TRBJ1-1; 7 bases are shared with TRBD1. Germline V CDR1 and CDR2: MGHRA, YSYEKL. The ends lost 1 base at V and 1 base at J; junction bases unmatched: 12. The CDR3 is 18 residues long. The CDR3 nucleotides are TGCGCCAGCAGCCAAGCTACTTTGGGACAGCCACCGAACACTGAAGCTTTCTTT. Protein sequence: CASSQATLGQPPNTEAFF.

This chain connects TRBV10-3 to TRBJ1-1; D is unclear. This CDR3 is built from 13 residues. The V gene's germline CDR1 is ENHRY and CDR2 SYGVKD. Between the trimmed V and J ends, which lost 9 bases and 1 base, there was a span of 12 bases. The DNA for the CDR3 is TGTGCCATACGGACGGGGAAGAACACTGAAGCTTTCTTT. Translated, it gives CAIRTGKNTEAFF.

In this sample, this clone turned up once. The V and J genes are TRBV15 and TRBJ2-5, with TRBD2 matching over 10 bases. The CDR3 covers 15 residues. Germline trimming cut 1 base from V and 3 bases from J; bases unmatched to any gene: 2. Per germline, CDR1 LNHNV and CDR2 YYDKDF (reference sequence). CDR3 in amino acids: CATSRGAGGEETQYF. Written as DNA, the CDR3 is TGTGCCACCAGCAGAGGAGCGGGAGGGGAAGAGACCCAGTACTTC.

The chain uses TRBV29-1 and TRBJ2-2, with TRBD1 matching over 11 bases. This CDR3 has 16 amino acids. Trimming removed 0 bases from V and 5 bases from J; junction bases left unmatched: 5. CDR1 is SQVTM and CDR2 is ANQGSEA in the germline V gene. The CDR3 region is CSVEEGQGARTGELFF. The CDR3 DNA sequence: TGCAGCGTTGAAGAAGGACAGGGGGCACGGACCGGGGAGCTGTTTTTT.

The rearrangement uses TRBV5-1 and TRBJ2-7; TRBD1 or TRBD2 may be the D gene (5 bases each). The germline V gene encodes CDR1 SGHRS and CDR2 YFSETQ. Trimming shortened V by 6 bases and J by 0 bases, and 25 bases separated the two germline ends. CDR3 length: 18 amino acids. In DNA, the CDR3 is TGCGCCAGCACCGATCCGGGGCTACGAGGAACCAGCTCCTACGAGCAGTACTTC. Translation gives CASTDPGLRGTSSYEQYF.

This chain joins TRBV4-3 and TRBJ1-1; no definite D call. The CDR3 contains 17 residues. Looked up from germline, CDR1 is LGHNA and CDR2 is YSLEER. V dropped 0 bases and J dropped 1 base, with 15 bases sitting between them. This CDR3 is CASSQDRVVRENTEAFF. The CDR3 DNA reads TGCGCCAGCAGCCAAGATAGGGTCGTAAGAGAGAACACTGAAGCTTTCTTT.

V usage is TRBV21-1 and J usage is TRBJ1-5. TRBV21-1 is classified as a pseudogene. This CDR3 comprises 14 residues. The CDR3 loop reads CASSKAPGNQPQHF. CDR3 sequence (DNA): TGTGCCAGCAGCAAAGCCCCGGGCAATCAGCCCCAGCATTTT.

The chain uses TRBV7-8 and TRBJ2-1; D remains unclear. The CDR3 has 13 residues. The ends were cut back, 5 bases at V and 8 bases at J, with 13 bases in the middle. In germline, CDR1 is SGHVS, CDR2 FQNEAQ. The CDR3, as DNA: TGTGCCAGCAGCCGCCTATCGGCGGATGAGCAGTTCTTC. This gives the protein CASSRLSADEQFF.

The V gene is TRBV28, the J gene TRBJ1-4; D is possibly TRBD1 (5 bases). CDR1 is MDHEN, CDR2 SYDVKM, per germline. The V and J ends lost 7 bases and 1 base respectively, with 19 bases between them. The CDR3 runs 17 residues. The CDR3 here is CASTARVGMGTNEKLFF. CDR3 in DNA: TGTGCCAGCACGGCCAGGGTGGGAATGGGAACTAATGAAAAACTGTTTTTT.

V gene TRBV5-4 combines with J gene TRBJ2-3; 10 bases match TRBD2. V lost 0 bases, J lost 1 base, and 5 bases stayed unmatched. Germline-derived CDR1 and CDR2 are SGHNT and YYREEE (reference sequence). This CDR3 contains 17 residues. CDR3 in amino acids: CASSLVQREGGTDTQYF. CDR3 coding DNA: TGTGCCAGCAGCTTGGTTCAGCGGGAGGGAGGCACAGATACGCAGTATTTT.